Listed here are 5 T cell receptor beta chains from one sample, sequenced in a study of response to subunit inactivated influenza vaccine (dated by TCRdb to 2016 to 2018). Libraries were prepared through RT-PCR. The sequencing machine was an Illumina HiSeq 2500. TCRdb reran the public reads through fastp at Q25 and MiXCR, keeping productive beta chains. A single entry per CDR3 protein holds the most common genes and DNA from its merged rows. This sample comprises roughly 500,000 distinct CDR3 sequences, approximately 24% of them detected only once. Approximately 2% of the sample rests with the top ten. The material sequenced was CD4+ T cells sorted from PBMCs, taken around 5 days after vaccination. These receptors all come from a man over 45 who received an inactivated influenza vaccine. Donor details come from another sample of the same person, matched by shared clones.

This clonotype showed up many times. The chain links TRBV24-1 to TRBJ2-1, with 13 bases matching TRBD2. CDR3 size: 17 residues. In germline, CDR1 is KGHDR, CDR2 SFDVKD. After removal of 2 bases from V and 9 bases from J, the junction contained 9 bases not matched to a gene. CDR3 sequence: CATSDSLGTSGIREQFF. The CDR3 DNA reads TGTGCCACCAGTGATTCACTCGGGACTAGCGGGATCCGTGAGCAGTTCTTC.

Only a few counts were recorded for this clonotype. V and J are TRBV6-2 or TRBV6-3 and TRBJ2-7; D is ambiguous. V lost 6 bases, J lost 5 bases, and 14 bases lay in between. This CDR3 spans 13 amino acids. The germline V gene encodes CDR1 MNHEY and CDR2 SVGEGT. The CDR3 sequence: CASSLAPTDEQYF. In DNA, the CDR3 is TGTGCCAGCAGCCTCGCCCCCACTGACGAGCAGTACTTC.

V gene TRBV7-2 combines with J gene TRBJ1-5; tentatively, D is TRBD1 (6 bases). Germline loops: CDR1 SGHTA, CDR2 FQGNSA. V was trimmed by 3 bases and J by 0 bases, leaving 15 bases between them. The CDR3 has 17 amino acids. CDR3 nucleotides: TGTGCCAGCAGCTTCCAACAGGGTTCAAATAGCAATCAGCCCCAGCATTTT. Amino acids: CASSFQQGSNSNQPQHF. Full variable domain (rest looked up from reference TRBV7-2 and TRBJ1-5): GAGVSQSPSNKVTEKGKDVELRCDPISGHTALYWYRQSLGQGLEFLIYFQGNSAPDKSGLPSDRFSAERTGGSVSTLTIQRTQQEDSAVYLCASSFQQGSNSNQPQHFGDGTRLSIL.

This chain links TRBV20-1 with TRBJ2-7; 8 positions agree with TRBD1. V lost 4 bases, J lost 6 bases, and 11 bases stayed unmatched. In germline, CDR1 is DFQATT, CDR2 SNEGSKA (reference sequence). The CDR3 runs to 14 residues. CDR3 bases: TGCAGTGCTAAAAGAGACAGGGGAGAAGCCGAGCAGTACTTC. This codes for CSAKRDRGEAEQYF.

This clonotype came up a few times. The chain joins TRBV6-5 to TRBJ2-3; D is unclear. Germline V gives CDR1 MNHEY, CDR2 SVGAGI. The CDR3 is 16 residues long. Trimming stripped 3 bases from V and 0 bases from J, with 13 bases between. CDR3 nucleotide sequence: TGTGCCAGCAGTTATAACAACAGACCTAGCACAGATACGCAGTATTTT. Translating gives CASSYNNRPSTDTQYF.